This TCR beta chain emerged from a study of cytomegalovirus exposure and HLA in healthy donors. Study-level points and caveats: Later examination showed HLA-associated TCR beta chains had greater clonal expansion than equally common others. The authors enumerated around 150 TCR beta chains as linked to cytomegalovirus.

The PCR had 60 Vbeta and 13 Jbeta primers. The protocol was immunoSEQ multiplex PCR, while the TCRdb copy is restricted to in-frame clones and leaves out a portion. The specimen's table records under 200,000 clones. About this clone itself: Its antigen is not identified.

The source of this sequence is a man in his thirties or forties in good health and CMV-seronegative. Sequenced: PBMCs.

The CDR3 sequence is CASSSVVGQSTNEKLFF. The CDR3 coding sequence is TGTGCCAGCAGCTCCGTGGTGGGACAGTCAACTAATGAAAAACTGTTTTTT. The rearrangement links TRBV5-8 to TRBJ1-4, with 7 bases lining up with TRBD1. The CDR3 is 17 amino acids. V lost 3 bases and J lost 0; bases outside the gene matches: 8. From germline, CDR1 is SGHTS and CDR2 YDEGEE.